The 10 T cell receptor beta chains below all came from one sample that was sequenced in a study of T cells in Graves' hyperthyroidism and ophthalmopathy. The TCR beta CDR3 regions underwent amplification using RNA transcripts as the source. The HTBI set primed first-round TCR CDR3 RT-PCR. In TCRdb, the multiplex PCR reads were re-called with MiXCR into one record per CDR3 protein. The sample carries 640,000 or so distinct CDR3 sequences, 12% to 15% recorded once. The sample was blood. The origin of the receptors is a woman aged 18 to 35 with Graves' ophthalmopathy.

This clonotype was counted at least ten times. The chain carries TRBV7-9 and TRBJ1-1; D is possibly TRBD1 (5 bases). The CDR3 sequence is 14 residues long. V was clipped by 1 base and J by 7 bases, with 13 bases between them. Germline V gene sequence: CDR1 SEHNR, CDR2 FQNEAQ (reference sequence). CDR3: CASSLGPQGHEAFF. CDR3 nucleotides: TGTGCCAGCAGCTTAGGTCCCCAAGGACATGAAGCTTTCTTT.

The table lists this clonotype with a few counts. This rearrangement joins TRBV19 to TRBJ2-1, with TRBD2 matching over 13 bases. V shed 7 bases, J shed 5 bases, and the junction held 14 bases outside the gene matches. Germline V gene data show CDR1 as LNHDA and CDR2 as SQIVND (reference sequence). The CDR3 is 18 amino acids. The CDR3 sequence: CASTPDRPGTSGNNEQFF. The CDR3 region has the DNA TGTGCCAGTACCCCGGACAGGCCCGGGACTAGCGGGAACAATGAGCAGTTCTTC.

As for this clonotype: Lacking the conserved final phenylalanine or tryptophan, this CDR3 likely reflects a read error. The chain uses TRBV24-1 and TRBJ2-1; 7 positions match TRBD1. J gave up 6 bases and V 4 bases, and 8 bases lay outside the gene matches. CDR1 KGHDR and CDR2 SFDVKD come from the germline V gene. This CDR3 comprises 15 residues. The CDR3 coding sequence is TGTGCCACCAGTGACGAGGGGGCCCAAGCCAATGAGCAGTTCCTC. Protein: CATSDEGAQANEQFL.

There are many counts of this clonotype. This rearrangement joins TRBV6-1 to TRBJ2-7; 7 bases map to TRBD1. CDR3 length: 14 amino acids. With V trimmed by 5 bases and J by 5 bases, 9 bases remained unmatched. Germline loops: CDR1 MNHNS, CDR2 SASEGT. CDR3 in DNA: TGTGCCAGCAGTTACGGGACAGCGATACACGAGCAGTACTTC. Residues: CASSYGTAIHEQYF.

This clonotype turned up a few times. The J gene is TRBJ2-3, the V gene TRBV11-2; 10 bases fit TRBD1. The V and J ends lost 8 bases and 3 bases, in that order; junction bases with no gene match: 5. The CDR3 has 14 residues. CDR1 is SGHAT and CDR2 is FQNNGV in the germline V gene. This CDR3 reads CASYSGQGTDTQYF. CDR3 nucleotides: TGTGCCAGCTATTCGGGACAGGGGACAGATACGCAGTATTTT.

This clonotype was observed at least ten times. The V call is TRBV28, the J call TRBJ1-5; D remains unclear. Germline V CDR1 and CDR2: MDHEN, SYDVKM. V was cut by 7 bases and J by 1 base, with 11 bases left in between. This CDR3 contains 14 residues. Written as DNA, the CDR3 is TGTGCCAGCAACGCTCAAGGGAGCAATCAGCCCCAGCATTTT. It yields the protein CASNAQGSNQPQHF.

This clonotype has ten or more counts. The CDR3 loop reads CASSPRTGRSGANVLTF. The CDR3 region has the DNA TGTGCCAGCAGTCCTCGGACAGGGCGCTCTGGGGCCAACGTCCTGACTTTC. This chain links TRBV12-3 or TRBV12-4 with TRBJ2-6; 8 bases align to TRBD1. The V gene end was trimmed by 5 bases and the J gene end by 0 bases; junction bases not matched to a gene: 6. The CDR3 consists of 17 residues.

This clonotype has a count of ten or more. The V call is TRBV30, the J call TRBJ2-3; D remains ambiguous. CDR3 length: 14 amino acids. CDR1 is GTSNPN, CDR2 SVGIG, per germline (reference sequence). Trimming removed 3 bases at V and 2 bases at J, with 12 bases between. This CDR3 is CAWRTGPNTDTQYF. CDR3 nucleotides: TGTGCCTGGAGGACTGGACCAAACACAGATACGCAGTATTTT.

This clonotype showed up many times. This chain links TRBV6-6 with TRBJ2-7; D uncertain. This CDR3 comprises 14 residues. Between the trimmed V and J ends, which lost 2 bases and 2 bases, there was a span of 10 bases. Germline assignment: CDR1 MNHNY and CDR2 SVGAGI (reference sequence). CDR3 amino acids: CASSYRPTTYEQYF. The CDR3 DNA reads TGTGCCAGCAGTTACAGACCCACTACCTACGAGCAGTACTTC.

This clonotype was observed many times. The chain carries TRBV28 and TRBJ2-7; no clear D. Between the trimmed V and J ends, which lost 2 bases and 6 bases, there was a span of 20 bases. CDR3 length: 16 residues. The germline gives CDR1 MDHEN, CDR2 SYDVKM. In DNA form, the CDR3 reads TGTGCCAGCAGTTTAATAGTGTTGTCAGACTCGCGCGAGCAGTACTTC. Its translation: CASSLIVLSDSREQYF. Full variable domain (outside the CDR3, taken from reference TRBV28 and TRBJ2-7): DVKVTQSSRYLVKRTGEKVFLECVQDMDHENMFWYRQDPGLGLRLIYFSYDVKMKEKGDIPEGYSVSREKKERFSLILESASTNQTSMYLCASSLIVLSDSREQYFGPGTRLTVT.